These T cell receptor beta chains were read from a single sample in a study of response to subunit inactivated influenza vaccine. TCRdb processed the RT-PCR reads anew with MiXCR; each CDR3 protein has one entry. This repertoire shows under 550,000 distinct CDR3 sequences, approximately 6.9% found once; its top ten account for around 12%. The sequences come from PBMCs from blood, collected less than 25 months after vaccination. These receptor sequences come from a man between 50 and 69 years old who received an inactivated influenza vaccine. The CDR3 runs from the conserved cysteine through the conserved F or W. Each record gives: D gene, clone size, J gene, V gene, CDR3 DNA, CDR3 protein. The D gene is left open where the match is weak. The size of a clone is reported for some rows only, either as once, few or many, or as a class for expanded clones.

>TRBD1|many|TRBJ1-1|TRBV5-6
TGTGCCAGCAGCCAACTAAACAGGGGAGCGAACACTGAAGCTTTCTTT
CASSQLNRGANTEAFF
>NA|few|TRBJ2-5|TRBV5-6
TGTGCCAGCAGCCCTATGGGTCAAGAGACCCAGTACTTC
CASSPMGQETQYF
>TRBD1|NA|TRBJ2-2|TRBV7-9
TGTGCCAGCAACAGGGGCACCGGGGAGCTGTTTTTT
CASNRGTGELFF
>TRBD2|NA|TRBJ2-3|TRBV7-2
TGTGCCAGCAGCGTCACCGGGACTAACACAGATACGCAGTATTTT
CASSVTGTNTDTQYF
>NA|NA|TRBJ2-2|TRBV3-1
TGTGCCAGCAGCCAAGTTCTCGGGACCACATCCGGGGAGCTGTTTTTT
CASSQVLGTTSGELFF
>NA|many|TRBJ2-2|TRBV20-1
TGCAGTGCTAGGCTCCCAGGGCGGTACACCGGGGAGCTGTTTTTT
CSARLPGRYTGELFF
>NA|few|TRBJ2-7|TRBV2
TGTGCCAGCAGTGAAAGTCTGGGCGGCCCTACCTACGAGCAGTACTTC
CASSESLGGPTYEQYF
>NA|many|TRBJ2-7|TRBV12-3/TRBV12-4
TGTGCCAGCAGCCGCGTAAGGGGACCCTACGAGCAGTACTTC
CASSRVRGPYEQYF
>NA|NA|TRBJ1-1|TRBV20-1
TGCAGTGCTAGAGATCTAGCAGGGTGGGAGGGGACTGAAGCTTTCTTT
CSARDLAGWEGTEAFF
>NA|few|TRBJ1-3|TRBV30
TGTGCCTGGAGTAGCGGGGCCTCTGGAAACACCATATATTTT
CAWSSGASGNTIYF
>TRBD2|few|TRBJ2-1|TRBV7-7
TGTGCTAGCACTCTATCTAGCGGGGGGCCCCATGAGCAGTTCTTC
CASTLSSGGPHEQFF
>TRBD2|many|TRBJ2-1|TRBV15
TGTGCCACCAGCAGAGGTGGGAGGGCCTTCAATGAGCAGTTCTTC
CATSRGGRAFNEQFF
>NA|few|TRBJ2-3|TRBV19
TGTGCCAGTAGCCATGCCCAGAGGTTGGATACGCAGTATTTT
CASSHAQRLDTQYF
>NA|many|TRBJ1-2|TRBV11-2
TGTGCCAGCAGCTTAGGCCTGGGGACCTATGGCTACACCTTC
CASSLGLGTYGYTF
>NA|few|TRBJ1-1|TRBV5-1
TGCGCCAGCAGCTTGGAAGCGGGGGCGGCCACTGAAGCTTTCTTT
CASSLEAGAATEAFF
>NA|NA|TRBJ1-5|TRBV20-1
TGCAGTGCTAGAGACCGGCAGGGGTATAGCAATCAGCCCCAGCATTTT
CSARDRQGYSNQPQHF
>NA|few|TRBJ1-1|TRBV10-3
TGTGCCATCAGGTACAGGGCGGTGAACACTGAAGCTTTCTTT
CAIRYRAVNTEAFF
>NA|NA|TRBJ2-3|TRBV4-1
TGCGCCAGCAGCCACGCCTCGGGCACCAACTCGGCATATTTT
CASSHASGTNSAYF
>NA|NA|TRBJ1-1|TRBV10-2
TGCGCCAGCAGTGATTTGGGGAAAGACACTGAAGCTTTCTTT
CASSDLGKDTEAFF
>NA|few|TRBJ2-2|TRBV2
TGTGCCAGCAGGACGGGGGACCCGGGCGGGGAGCTGTTTTTT
CASRTGDPGGELFF
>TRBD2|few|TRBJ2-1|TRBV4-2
TGTGCCAGCAGCCAAGATTCTAGCGGGTTTTACAATGAGCAGTTCTTC
CASSQDSSGFYNEQFF
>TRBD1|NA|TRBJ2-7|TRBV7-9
TGTGCCAGCAGCTTTACAGGGGCCCCGGCCTACGAGCAGTACTTC
CASSFTGAPAYEQYF
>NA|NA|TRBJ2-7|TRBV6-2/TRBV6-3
TGTGCCAGCAGTTACTCTCAGGACTACGAGCAGTACTTC
CASSYSQDYEQYF
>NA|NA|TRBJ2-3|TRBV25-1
TGTGCCAGCAGTGGGGACTTCAGTTCCGCCCGCCGGGTCACAGATACGCAGTATTTT
CASSGDFSSARRVTDTQYF
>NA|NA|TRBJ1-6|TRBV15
TGTGCCACCAGCAGAGATCGCAGTTCACCCCTCCACTTT
CATSRDRSSPLHF
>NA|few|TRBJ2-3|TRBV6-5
TGTGCCAGCAGTTACTCGGCAATTCGGACAGATACGCAGTATTTT
CASSYSAIRTDTQYF
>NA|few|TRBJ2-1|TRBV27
TGTGCCAGCAGTTTATCAGGGGCTACGCGACACAATGAGCAGTTCTTC
CASSLSGATRHNEQFF
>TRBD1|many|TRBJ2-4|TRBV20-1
TGCAGTGCTAGTCCCCGACAGGGGGCGGACATTCAGTACTTC
CSASPRQGADIQYF
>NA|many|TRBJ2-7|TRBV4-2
TGTGCCAGCAGCCAAGATCCCGGGTCGTGGGAGCAGTACTTC
CASSQDPGSWEQYF
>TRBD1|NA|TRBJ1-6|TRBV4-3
TGCGCCAGCAACTCACGGACAGGGTGGAATTCACCCCTCCACTTT
CASNSRTGWNSPLHF
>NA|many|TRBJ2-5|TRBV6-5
TGTGCCAGCAGTTACCGCGACGGGTTAGAGACCCAGTACTTC
CASSYRDGLETQYF
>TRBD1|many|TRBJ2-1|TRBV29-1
TGCAGCGGCACCGGGACAGGGTATAATGAGCAGTTCTTC
CSGTGTGYNEQFF
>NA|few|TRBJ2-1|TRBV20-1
TGCAGTGCTCCCTCCCATGGGAGCTCCTACAATGAGCAGTTCTTC
CSAPSHGSSYNEQFF
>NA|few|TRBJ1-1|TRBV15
TGTGCCACCAGCAGAGTCGGGGAGGGCACTGAAGCTTTCTTT
CATSRVGEGTEAFF
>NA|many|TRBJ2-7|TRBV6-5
TGTGCCAGCAGTTACTCGGACGGTCCCTACGAGCAGTACTTC
CASSYSDGPYEQYF
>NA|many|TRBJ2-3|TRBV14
TGTGCCAGCAGCCTTTACCTAACCAGTACAGATACGCAGTATTTT
CASSLYLTSTDTQYF
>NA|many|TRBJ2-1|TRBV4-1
TGCGCCAGCAGCCGGGAAGGAAACGTCAATGAGCAGTTCTTC
CASSREGNVNEQFF
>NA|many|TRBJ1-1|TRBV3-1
TGTGCCAGCAGCCCTACCCTCAAGAACACTGAAGCTTTCTTT
CASSPTLKNTEAFF
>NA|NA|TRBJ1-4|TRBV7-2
TGTGCCAGCAGCCAAACAGTAAGCCCTGCAACTAATGAAAAACTGTTTTTT
CASSQTVSPATNEKLFF
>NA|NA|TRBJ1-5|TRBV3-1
TGTGCCAGCAGCCTAGGCGGAACAGCCCAGCATTTT
CASSLGGTAQHF
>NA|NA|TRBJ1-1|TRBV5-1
TGCGCCAGCAGCTTTTTGGGTGGGGACACTGAAGCTTTCTTT
CASSFLGGDTEAFF
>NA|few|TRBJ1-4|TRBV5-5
TGTGCCAGCAGCTTTATGCCGGGGGCGCTTACTAATGAAAAACTGTTTTTT
CASSFMPGALTNEKLFF
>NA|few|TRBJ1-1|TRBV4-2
TGTGCCAGCAGCCAAGATAACCTCAGGAACACTGAAGCTTTCTTT
CASSQDNLRNTEAFF
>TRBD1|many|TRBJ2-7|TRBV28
TGTGCCAGCAGTTTACCGTTGGCAGGGGGTCTCTACGAGCAGTACTTC
CASSLPLAGGLYEQYF
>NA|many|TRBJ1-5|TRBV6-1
TGTGCCAGCAGTGAAGCGCGGGGAAGGGTTAGCAATCAGCCCCAGCATTTT
CASSEARGRVSNQPQHF